The T cell receptor beta chain described here comes from a study of T-cell reconstitution after alpha-beta-depleted transplantation in children. This clonotype has more than one count but fewer than ten. Unique molecular identifiers were incorporated during preparation of the TCRbeta library. In TCRdb, the PCR reads were re-called with MiXCR into one record per CDR3 protein. This sample has fewer than 750,000 distinct CDR3 sequences, with more than 20% found just once. This TCR derives from a boy younger than two who had a stem cell transplant for acute myeloid leukemia, so the T cells may come from the graft donor. The material was PBMCs, mostly from graft donor cells, obtained 360 days after TCRalphabeta/CD19-depleted stem cell transplant.

The CDR3 region has the DNA TGTGCCACCCGAAGTGGGGCCAACGTCCTGACTTTC. This sequence encodes CATRSGANVLTF. The chain has TRBV6-5 and TRBJ2-6; D is unclear. Trimming removed 10 bases at V and 3 bases at J, with 7 bases between. Germline lookup yields CDR1 MNHEY and CDR2 SVGAGI. The CDR3 runs 12 residues.